What follows is one T cell receptor (beta chain) and its context. The sample originates from a study of blood T cell repertoires in COVID-19. Turning to the study itself: Collection of acute and convalescent COVID-19 samples took place in the United States, Italy and Spain. The cDNA or gDNA used as material had been derived from T cells, B-cell-depleted T cells, or PBMCs.

Authors' processing steps: Amplification of reference gene primers was used by the study to estimate nucleated cell counts. This table comes from immunoSEQ multiplex PCR, and its TCRdb copy is limited to in-frame clones, with some not included. V, J and clone size reflect that table, while D and trimming were determined from the DNA. The sample records 100,000 to 150,000 clones, approximately 71% being singletons. V lost 2 bases and J 3 bases, leaving 8 bases between the germline ends. The germline V gene encodes CDR1 MNHEY and CDR2 SVGAGI. The CDR3 is made up of 14 amino acids. This clonotype was obtained from a woman in her seventies with acute or convalescent COVID-19. The source material was peripheral blood. The chain recombines TRBV6-5 with TRBJ1-3; D is possibly TRBD1 (5 bases). In nucleotides, the CDR3 is TGTGCCAGCAGTTACGGGGGGATTGGAAACACCATATATTTT. It specifies CASSYGGIGNTIYF.